The table lists the clone carrying this T cell receptor (beta chain) with a few counts. Its antigen remains unknown. This record belongs to a study of T cells in localized non-small cell lung cancer. Sequenced by immunoSEQ multiplex PCR; TCRdb stores in-frame clones only, minus some. The sample gives around 41,000 clones, around nine tenths of which show up once; about 2.6% is in the top ten. Points from the study as a whole: Among the tissues sampled, uninvolved adjacent lung had the highest T cell clonality, above tumor. Adjacent lung exhibited a median of around 60 among the 100 most abundant tumor clones. A denser population of T cells in blood accompanied longer overall survival. Sequencing was restricted to one tumor region; therefore, heterogeneity remains possible.

The CDR3 runs to 14 residues. Germline values: CDR1 SNHLY, CDR2 FYNNEI. This chain uses TRBV2 with TRBJ2-7; 7 bases are a match to TRBD2. The clonotype was recovered from an older female donor with stage I squamous cell lung carcinoma. The input for sequencing was peripheral blood, taken before any cancer treatment. CDR3 nucleotide sequence: TGTGCAGCCAAGGAGCGGGGCAGCTCCTACGAGCAGTACTTC. This gives the protein CAAKERGSSYEQYF.